The 32 T cell receptor beta chains below all came from one sample that was sequenced in a study of T cells in Graves' hyperthyroidism and ophthalmopathy. Amplification of TCR beta CDR3 regions used RNA as the template. The HTBI primer set drove a first-round RT-PCR of the TCR CDR3. MiXCR was run by TCRdb on the multiplex PCR reads, yielding one entry per CDR3 protein. The sample carries 370,000 or so distinct CDR3 sequences, around 16% recorded once. The sample consisted of blood. The source is a woman aged 18-29 years with Graves' hyperthyroidism that later progressed to Graves' ophthalmopathy.

The chain couples TRBV7-9 to TRBJ1-1; a possible D gene is TRBD1 (6 bases). CDR3 length equals 17 residues. The V and J ends lost 0 bases and 3 bases respectively, with 17 bases between them. Germline V gene sequence: CDR1 SEHNR, CDR2 FQNEAQ (reference sequence). The CDR3 sequence is CASSLATSGALHTEAFF. The CDR3 DNA reads as TGTGCCAGCAGCTTAGCGACATCAGGGGCCCTCCACACTGAAGCTTTCTTT.

This clonotype was detected a few times. The V and J genes are TRBV27 and TRBJ2-6; perhaps TRBD1 as D (6 bases). V gave up 3 bases and J gave up 2 bases, with 14 bases separating them. CDR1 is MNHEY, CDR2 SMNVEV, per germline (reference sequence). This CDR3 spans 17 amino acids. CDR3 sequence reads: CASSFSTGVTGANVLTF. In DNA form, the CDR3 reads TGTGCCAGCAGTTTTTCGACAGGAGTTACTGGGGCCAACGTCCTGACTTTC.

This clonotype was detected many times. The genes are TRBV7-6 and TRBJ2-1, with TRBD2 matching over 10 bases. The CDR3 has 17 amino acids. Germline V gene data show CDR1 as SGHVS and CDR2 as FNYEAQ. Trimming removed 1 base from V and 5 bases from J; junction bases left unmatched: 8. CDR3 DNA sequence: TGTGCCAGCAGCTTAGAGGCGAGCGGGAGGGCCCACAATGAGCAGTTCTTC. Protein sequence: CASSLEASGRAHNEQFF.

This clonotype was recorded many times. This sequence joins TRBV28 and TRBJ2-5, with D possibly TRBD2 on 5 matching bases. The V gene lost 7 bases and the J gene lost 4 bases, with 22 bases spanning the gap. The CDR3 consists of 16 residues. Germline V gene sequence: CDR1 MDHEN, CDR2 SYDVKM. CDR3 amino acids: CASKPRASWARETQYF. The CDR3 nucleotides are TGTGCCAGCAAACCTCGGGCTAGCTGGGCACGAGAGACCCAGTACTTC.

At least ten counts were recorded for this clonotype. The chain joins TRBV12-3 or TRBV12-4 to TRBJ2-1, with TRBD2 as a possible D gene (6 bases). This CDR3 has 14 amino acids. Trimming took off 5 bases at V and 8 bases at J, with 16 bases between the two ends. The CDR3 DNA reads as TGTGCCAGCAGTAAGGGACTGGGTTGGGATGAGCAGTTCTTC. It translates to CASSKGLGWDEQFF.

The J gene is TRBJ2-3, the V gene TRBV20-1, with TRBD2 matching 9 bases. CDR1 and CDR2 from the germline V gene are DFQATT and SNEGSKA (reference sequence). This CDR3 comprises 14 residues. After removal of 5 bases from V and 4 bases from J, the junction contained 7 bases not matched to a gene. The CDR3: CSAHVAGAPDTQYF. The CDR3 nucleotides are TGCAGTGCTCATGTAGCGGGAGCCCCAGATACGCAGTATTTT.

Notes on this clonotype: It is likely a read error, because the conserved phenylalanine at the end of the CDR3 is missing. The gene calls are TRBV11-2 and TRBJ2-1; D ambiguous. CDR1 is SGHAT, CDR2 FQNNGV, per germline. The CDR3 loop spans 13 amino acids. V dropped 2 bases and J dropped 4 bases, with 6 bases sitting between them. The CDR3 sequence: CASSLSRYNEQFL. CDR3 coding DNA: TGTGCCAGCAGCTTAAGTAGGTACAATGAGCAGTTCCTC.

This clonotype was detected many times. The J gene is TRBJ1-2, the V gene TRBV7-8; a possible D gene is TRBD1 (5 bases). Germline V gene data show CDR1 as SGHVS and CDR2 as FQNEAQ. Trimming left V 1 base short and J 0 bases short, with 18 bases between. This CDR3 comprises 18 residues. CDR3: CASSLERRGIGANYGYTF. The CDR3 nucleotides read TGTGCCAGCAGCTTAGAAAGGCGGGGGATCGGGGCTAACTATGGCTACACCTTC. The full variable domain, in which reference TRBV7-8 and TRBJ1-2 provide the parts outside the CDR3, is GAGVSQSPRYKVAKRGQDVALRCDPISGHVSLFWYQQALGQGPEFLTYFQNEAQLDKSGLPSDRFFAERPEGSVSTLKIQRTQQEDSAVYLCASSLERRGIGANYGYTFGSGTRLTVV.

Points on this clonotype: Germline and junction disagree at one end, which may indicate a read error. V gene TRBV6-1 combines with J gene TRBJ2-3; D uncertain. The CDR3 is 15 amino acids. Germline CDR1 reads MNHNS; CDR2 reads SASEGT. The CDR3 bases are TGTGCCAGCAGCCTCTACCAGCCCAGCACAGATGCGCAGTATTTT. Translated, it gives CASSLYQPSTDAQYF.

The rearrangement joins TRBV7-9 to TRBJ1-4; unclear D gene. With 1 base removed from V and 3 bases from J, the gap between germline ends came to 6 bases. Germline assignment: CDR1 SEHNR and CDR2 FQNEAQ (reference sequence). The CDR3 is made up of 14 amino acids. In nucleotides, the CDR3 is TGTGCCAGCAGCTTAGGGGTACCTAATGAAAAACTGTTTTTT. Amino acids: CASSLGVPNEKLFF.

This clonotype came up a few times. The chain has TRBV20-1 and TRBJ2-7; TRBD2 agrees at 10 bases. The germline CDR1 and CDR2 sequences are DFQATT and SNEGSKA (reference sequence). The length of the CDR3 is 14 residues. V shed 3 bases, J shed 6 bases, and the junction held 8 bases outside the gene matches. CDR3 coding DNA: TGCAGTGCTAGTGTATTAGCGGGAGGTATCGAGCAGTACTTC. Protein sequence: CSASVLAGGIEQYF.

This chain joins TRBV30 and TRBJ2-6; TRBD1 agrees at 11 bases. The V gene end was trimmed by 0 bases and the J gene end by 2 bases; junction bases not matched to a gene: 6. The CDR3 runs to 18 residues. Per germline, CDR1 GTSNPN and CDR2 SVGIG (reference sequence). In nucleotides, the CDR3 is TGTGCCTGGAGTGTACTTAGGACAGGGGGCGCTGGGGCCAACGTCCTGACTTTC. Protein: CAWSVLRTGGAGANVLTF.

This clonotype was counted many times. V gene TRBV28 combines with J gene TRBJ2-7; D possibly corresponds to TRBD1 (6 bases). V was cut by 4 bases and J by 6 bases, with 19 bases left in between. This CDR3 region has 15 residues. Per the germline V gene, CDR1 is MDHEN and CDR2 is SYDVKM. This chain's CDR3 is CASSSPGTTLGEQYF. The DNA of the CDR3 is TGTGCCAGCAGTTCCCCCGGGACAACCCTCGGCGAGCAGTACTTC. The full variable domain, with the rest looked up from reference TRBV28 and TRBJ2-7, is DVKVTQSSRYLVKRTGEKVFLECVQDMDHENMFWYRQDPGLGLRLIYFSYDVKMKEKGDIPEGYSVSREKKERFSLILESASTNQTSMYLCASSSPGTTLGEQYFGPGTRLTVT.

This chain uses TRBV28 with TRBJ2-3; no definite D call. Germline CDR1 is MDHEN and CDR2 is SYDVKM. CDR3 length: 10 residues. Trimming took 11 bases from V and 7 from J, leaving 10 bases between them. The CDR3 DNA follows: TGTGCCTGTGGTGGGAATACGCAGTATTTT. It encodes CACGGNTQYF.

The chain couples TRBV6-1 to TRBJ2-2; D might be TRBD1 or TRBD2, each matching 5 bases. The CDR3 contains 15 residues. CDR1 and CDR2 from the germline V gene are MNHNS and SASEGT. V shed 7 bases and J shed 5 bases, with 17 bases lying between them. CDR3 region: CASTPGTMNTGELFF. Written as DNA, the CDR3 is TGTGCCAGCACCCCCGGGACCATGAATACCGGGGAGCTGTTTTTT.

This clonotype was recorded at least ten times. The genes are TRBV2 and TRBJ2-3, with no clear D. The CDR3 is 14 residues long. V shed 1 base and J shed 0 bases, with 5 bases lying between them. In germline, CDR1 is SNHLY, CDR2 FYNNEI. CDR3 coding DNA: TGTGCCAGCAGTGAAGACAGTAGCACAGATACGCAGTATTTT. This encodes CASSEDSSTDTQYF.

The rearrangement links TRBV5-4 to TRBJ2-7; TRBD2 matches at 15 bases. The CDR3 consists of 16 residues. CDR1 and CDR2 (germline): SGHNT, YYREEE (reference sequence). J lost 6 bases, V lost 3 bases, and 7 bases had no gene match. The CDR3 nucleotides read TGTGCCAGCAGCTATATTCAGGGACTAGCGGGAGGCGAGCAGTACTTC. Translating gives CASSYIQGLAGGEQYF.

This clonotype was counted at least ten times. The CDR3, as DNA: TGTGCCAGCAGTTACTCCGCCCAACAGGACAGGGAGGATGTCGCCGGGGAGCTGTTTTTT. It translates to CASSYSAQQDREDVAGELFF. This chain connects TRBV6-5 to TRBJ2-2, with TRBD1 matching over 8 bases. Trimming removed 0 bases from V and 6 bases from J; junction bases left unmatched: 18. Germline V CDR1 and CDR2: MNHEY, SVGAGI. CDR3 length: 20 amino acids.

This clonotype was seen at least ten times. The chain joins TRBV7-2 to TRBJ2-1, with 13 bases matching TRBD2. CDR1 and CDR2 (germline): SGHTA, FQGNSA. The V gene end was trimmed by 2 bases and the J gene end by 7 bases; junction bases not matched to a gene: 2. This CDR3 comprises 15 residues. CDR3 nucleotide sequence: TGTGCCAGCAGCTTATTGGGACTAGCGGGAAATGAGCAGTTCTTC. Its protein is CASSLLGLAGNEQFF.

At least ten counts were recorded for this clonotype. V gene TRBV2 combines with J gene TRBJ1-1; maybe TRBD1 (5 bases). The CDR3 extends over 14 amino acids. Germline CDR1 and CDR2: SNHLY and FYNNEI. Trimming took off 6 bases at V and 1 base at J, with 12 bases between the two ends. Here the CDR3 DNA reads TGTGCCAGCAGGGGGGTGCGTGGGAACACTGAAGCTTTCTTT. This translates into CASRGVRGNTEAFF.

This clonotype was detected only a few times. V usage is TRBV4-1 and J usage is TRBJ1-1; a weak D match, TRBD1 (5 bases). The CDR3 totals 15 residues. Looked up from germline, CDR1 is MGHRA and CDR2 is YSYEKL. V was pared by 2 bases and J by 2 bases, with 12 bases between. The CDR3 reads CASSQSGGGNTEAFF. The CDR3, as DNA: TGCGCCAGCAGCCAAAGCGGGGGGGGAAACACTGAAGCTTTCTTT.

This clonotype was detected a few times. This chain links TRBV20-1 with TRBJ1-5; D call uncertain. Trimming took 6 bases from V and 0 from J, leaving 6 bases between them. This CDR3 region has 12 residues. CDR1 and CDR2 (germline): DFQATT, SNEGSKA (reference sequence). The CDR3 region is CSAPVSNQPQHF. CDR3 in DNA: TGCAGTGCCCCGGTTAGCAATCAGCCCCAGCATTTT.

This clonotype came up many times. This chain joins TRBV4-1 and TRBJ1-4, with D perhaps matching TRBD1 (5 bases). V lost 4 bases and J 5 bases, leaving 14 bases between the germline ends. Germline V gives CDR1 MGHRA, CDR2 YSYEKL. This CDR3 region has 15 residues. CDR3 protein: CASSLLPGTNEKLFF. For the CDR3, the DNA is TGCGCCAGCAGCCTCCTCCCCGGGACCAATGAAAAACTGTTTTTT.

The table lists this clonotype with many counts. The CDR3 is CATSRVRIMGTEAFF. The CDR3 DNA reads as TGTGCCACCAGCAGAGTTCGGATAATGGGCACTGAAGCTTTCTTT. The chain combines TRBV15 with TRBJ1-1; D is unresolved. V lost 1 base and J 4 bases, leaving 13 bases between the germline ends. The CDR3 has 15 amino acids. Germline values: CDR1 LNHNV, CDR2 YYDKDF (reference sequence). The complete variable domain, with remaining parts taken from reference TRBV15 and TRBJ1-1, reads DAMVIQNPRYQVTQFGKPVTLSCSQTLNHNVMYWYQQKSSQAPKLLFHYYDKDFNNEADTPDNFQSRRPNTSFCFLDIRSPGLGDTAMYLCATSRVRIMGTEAFFGQGTRLTVV.

The sample holds a few counts of this clonotype. The V call is TRBV6-2 or TRBV6-3, the J call TRBJ2-3, with no clear D. V was pared by 6 bases and J by 0 bases, with 10 bases between. CDR1 is MNHEY and CDR2 is SVGEGT in the germline V gene. CDR3 length equals 14 residues. For the CDR3, the DNA is TGTGCCAGCAGACAGTGGGGTAGCACAGATACGCAGTATTTT. Translated, it gives CASRQWGSTDTQYF.

The chain employs TRBV7-2 and TRBJ1-4; D remains ambiguous. Trimming removed 5 bases from V and 0 bases from J, with 10 bases in between. Germline V lookup: CDR1 SGHTA, CDR2 FQGNSA. The CDR3 loop spans 15 amino acids. This CDR3 reads CASSPSDATNEKLFF. The CDR3 DNA is TGTGCCAGCAGCCCGAGCGATGCAACTAATGAAAAACTGTTTTTT. Together with reference TRBV7-2 and TRBJ1-4, the CDR3 gives the full variable domain: GAGVSQSPSNKVTEKGKDVELRCDPISGHTALYWYRQSLGQGLEFLIYFQGNSAPDKSGLPSDRFSAERTGGSVSTLTIQRTQQEDSAVYLCASSPSDATNEKLFFGSGTQLSVL.

The rearrangement uses TRBV6-1 and TRBJ1-1, with D perhaps TRBD1 (6 bases). CDR1 is MNHNS, CDR2 SASEGT, per germline. Trimming stripped 5 bases from V and 1 base from J, with 11 bases between. CDR3 size: 14 residues. As DNA, the CDR3 is TGTGCCAGCAGTTACGCGGGGGCGAACACTGAAGCTTTCTTT. Protein: CASSYAGANTEAFF.

This clonotype was seen only a few times. The chain combines TRBV6-2 or TRBV6-3 with TRBJ2-5; 11 bases align to TRBD2. Germline CDR1 and CDR2: MNHEY and SVGEGT. The CDR3 spans 15 residues. The J segment lost 4 bases and the V segment lost 8 bases, leaving 9 bases of the junction unmatched. The CDR3 sequence is CASSTVAGGAETQYF. CDR3 bases: TGTGCCAGCTCTACGGTAGCGGGAGGGGCAGAGACCCAGTACTTC.

A few counts support this clonotype. This chain links TRBV5-1 with TRBJ2-2; no definite D call. CDR1 and CDR2 from the germline V gene are SGHRS and YFSETQ. Trimming left V 4 bases short and J 0 bases short, with 22 bases between. CDR3 length: 19 amino acids. CDR3 coding DNA: TGCGCCAGCAGCCCTGGCCCGCAAGTAGGGCTTGCGAACACCGGGGAGCTGTTTTTT. Translation gives CASSPGPQVGLANTGELFF.

The chain is built from TRBV6-5 and TRBJ2-1; 10 bases are a match to TRBD2. The CDR3 extends over 18 amino acids. The V gene's germline CDR1 is MNHEY and CDR2 SVGAGI. The V gene end was trimmed by 0 bases and the J gene end by 0 bases; junction bases not matched to a gene: 5. CDR3 DNA: TGTGCCAGCAGTTACTCGATTCCTAGCGGGAGCTCCTACAATGAGCAGTTCTTC. Residues: CASSYSIPSGSSYNEQFF.

V usage is TRBV20-1 and J usage is TRBJ2-5, with 9 bases matching TRBD1. In germline, CDR1 is DFQATT, CDR2 SNEGSKA (reference sequence). The V segment lost 3 bases and the J segment 0 bases; nucleotides outside the gene matches: 11. The CDR3 runs 17 residues. The CDR3 loop is CSARGWTGDGYQETQYF. The CDR3 region has the DNA TGCAGTGCTAGGGGATGGACAGGGGATGGGTACCAAGAGACCCAGTACTTC.

In this sample, this clonotype turned up many times. The chain links TRBV18 to TRBJ2-1, with D perhaps matching TRBD1 (6 bases). The CDR3 is 16 amino acids. Trimming removed 2 bases from V and 2 bases from J, with 13 bases in between. Looked up from germline, CDR1 is KGHSH and CDR2 is LQKENI. CDR3 sequence reads: CASSPTIQGPYNEQFF. The DNA of the CDR3 is TGTGCCAGCTCACCAACAATCCAGGGGCCCTACAATGAGCAGTTCTTC.